This T cell receptor beta chain was sequenced during a study of cytomegalovirus exposure and HLA in healthy donors (dated by TCRdb to between 2016 and 2019). Background on the whole study: According to an earlier analysis of several hundred of the donors, about 180 million T cells yielded 90 million to 130 million unique TCR beta sequences and around 280 Gb of sequence data. An early release covering roughly 640 HLA-typed donors comprised 300 to 350 gigabases of sequencing data and roughly 86 million unique TCR sequences. Among the roughly 430 genotyped donors, around 81% belonged to the genetic ancestry cluster associated with self-reported Caucasian donors. The aim of the study was to test whether cataloging public T cell receptors could identify signatures of past pathogen exposure. The study profiled the T cell repertoires of hundreds of subjects by immunosequencing and related them to cytomegalovirus serostatus. Along with the roughly 670-subject first cohort, a separate validation cohort of more than 90 different subjects was used. To predict cytomegalovirus infection status, the study brought together high-throughput TCR immunosequencing, statistical association of individual TCRs with disease status, and machine learning. A later analysis re-examined previously published TCR beta repertoires from just over 650 donors and added high-resolution HLA genotyping to investigate patterns of TCR occurrence. Rather than using new phenotypic data, the later analysis identified candidate immune exposures from TCR beta sequences and from how often those sequences occurred across donors. An earlier analysis of 587 of the donors used high-throughput TCR beta sequencing to judge whether each TCR beta V gene segment behaved as functional or pseudogenic. Donor age, sex, ethnicity and CMV serostatus were compiled together with the repertoire data. A later genetic analysis took genome-wide SNP genotypes for about 65% of the roughly 670 donors and used that subset as a discovery cohort. Every discovery cohort repertoire had been produced on one sequencing platform. HLA typing covered class I and class II loci at four-digit resolution. Typing coverage varied by locus: roughly 620-640 donors for A, B, C, DRB1 and DQB1; 522 for DQA1; nearly 610 for DPA1; roughly 470 for DPB1. A few DR-DQ haplotypes were treated as single units for association and clustering because of strong linkage in the cohort. Among 300 to 500 genotyped donors of the cohort, an average of roughly 230,000 unique TCR beta nucleotide sequences was sequenced per donor, of which roughly 17% were non-productive.

This clone was seen a handful of times. It has no known antigen specificity. Base-call qualities are not available, and no considerably larger clone is one nucleotide away. In the germline V gene, CDR1 corresponds to MDHEN and CDR2 to SYDVKM. Spanning cysteine to phenylalanine, the CDR3 consists of 17 amino acids. Only the CDR3 DNA is retained, 51 bases long and in frame from the first base. Clipping removes 4 bases from V and 7 bases from J, with 9 as the unmatched junction base count. The paper as a whole reports these results and caveats: According to a later genetic analysis, donors in an Asian-associated ancestry cluster had fewer N-insertions in productive TCRs than the approximately 670-donor mean. The only immune exposure information available for the cohort was CMV serostatus. In a later analysis, several top co-occurrence clusters were reported to appear linked to parvovirus B19, influenza, CMV and Epstein-Barr virus. While some public TCRs were present in many individuals, most TCR sequences turned up only very rarely across donors. In this cohort, only TCR beta chains were sequenced, and detectable features were limited by the absence of alpha or paired-chain data. When HLA alleles, especially DR and DQ, strongly co-occurred, TCR associations were difficult to assign to individual alleles. A cluster of highly shared sequence variants was judged likely to represent a technical artifact of the sequencing pipeline. The presence/absence analyses assumed that sequencing depth was roughly uniform across donors, and that assumption may not be true. According to a later analysis, TCR association rates differed among HLA loci, with DRB1 alleles showing the most associated TCRs and HLA-C alleles showing the fewest. In a later analysis, HLA-associated TCR beta chains showed more clonal expansion and lower generation probabilities than non-associated chains that were equally common. The authors suggested that the approach could potentially be generalized to other disease states and immunological phenotypes. According to a later analysis, most CMV-associated TCR beta chains appeared to be HLA-restricted, and the HLA associations seemed to be driven largely by CMV exposure. A further reported finding was that TCR beta sequences accurately predicted the HLA-A and HLA-B alleles for most subjects in the first cohort. The study listed 170 or so TCR beta chains as associated with cytomegalovirus. At a false discovery rate of 0.05, a later analysis linked about 16,000 TCR beta sequences to specific HLA alleles. The classifier was reported to diagnose cytomegalovirus status with high specificity and sensitivity in both the original cohort and the validation cohort. HLA typing was unavailable for some donors at each locus, so association tests used only the typed subset. An earlier analysis of some 560 of the donors showed that most TCR beta V segments appeared in productive rearrangements either about 87% or about 30% of the time, which broadly matched IMGT annotations. Linkage disequilibrium might explain the correlated functional status among segregating V segments, but an unknown experimental factor could not be ruled out. Because the 87-base-pair reads could not distinguish some IMGT-functional V segments, including TRBV6-2 and TRBV6-3, those segments were excluded. In vitro tests confirmed that a few of the cytomegalovirus-associated TCR beta chains recognize cytomegalovirus antigens. About 17 rarely observed V segments, including chromosome 9 orphons, were excluded from the earlier analysis of some 590 of the donors because counts were too low. In a later genetic analysis, a missense DCLRE1C variant was associated with V-gene and J-gene trimming of TCR beta chains, and the association was replicated in an independent cohort.

In total, 500 to 700 healthy bone marrow donors made up the cohort. Cohort members were all nominally healthy when sampled, although unrecorded immune exposures were likely present. The donor tested CMV seropositive and was one of the 289 seropositive cohort members. A peripheral blood sample was provided by each donor, and peripheral blood mononuclear cells were used for TCR beta sequencing. The Qiagen DNeasy Blood Extraction Kit was used to extract genomic DNA from the blood cell samples. The library was generated by the immunoSEQ multiplex PCR assay. For the multiplex PCR, a mixture combining 60 forward primers for TCR Vbeta segments and 13 reverse primers for TCR Jbeta segments was used. A multiplex PCR assay on genomic DNA amplified the CDR3 region of rearranged TCR beta genes. The Illumina HiSeq System was used to sequence the amplified TCR beta libraries as 87-base-pair reads. Turning to the authors' computational methods: A later analysis counted 75 million to 100 million unique TCR beta chains across the 670 or so repertoires, and some 12 million of these chains were shared by at least two donors. Raw reads were error-corrected and collapsed into unique sequences by a nearest-neighbor algorithm in which closely related sequences were merged to remove PCR and sequencing errors. CDR3 sequences were aligned to IMGT reference sequences to assign V, D and J gene segments. For a sequence to be retained, a match of at least six nucleotides was required to both a V gene segment and a J gene segment. Rearrangements were classified as productive when the CDR3 lacked stop codons and remained in frame with V and J, and all other rearrangements were classified as non-productive. CDR3 was defined according to IMGT convention as the region running from the second conserved V-encoded cysteine to the conserved J-encoded phenylalanine. In an earlier analysis of more than 550 of the donors, sequences lacking an unambiguous match to a single V gene segment were excluded. In an earlier analysis of 587 of the donors, V segments were called functional above 56.7% productive rearrangements and were called segregating when the between-donor standard deviation exceeded 5%. A statistical classification framework was developed to diagnose cytomegalovirus status using the catalog of TCR beta chain sequences. V and J gene assignment, in a later analysis, came from comparing TCR nucleotide sequences with IMGT/GENE-DB human TR gene sequences. In a later analysis, CDR3 sequences and most-parsimonious VDJ recombination scenarios were assigned using the TCRdist pipeline. A later analysis defined each TCR beta chain by its CDR3 amino acid sequence plus V-gene family, and excluded reads lacking a unique V-gene family. In a later analysis, around 650 highly shared, low-generation-probability nucleotide sequences were removed to address suspected cross-contamination and a sequencing artifact. A later analysis calculated a clonal expansion index for each public chain from normalized within-repertoire ranks of inferred template counts. In a later analysis, generation probabilities were computed with a VDJ recombination model fitted to out-of-frame rearrangements, and the resulting probabilities were checked against IGoR. In a later analysis, hypergeometric tests were used to score TCR-TCR, TCR-HLA and TCR-CMV co-occurrence, with a repertoire-size bias correction applied to TCR pairs. To estimate false discovery rates, a later analysis permuted the HLA or CMV assignments 20 times. In a later analysis, co-occurring TCRs were grouped using DBSCAN, and TCRdist sequence similarity was added for clustering within HLA-allele-positive subsets. For co-occurrence clustering, repertoires with fewer than 30,000 or more than 120,000 public chains were excluded, along with about five repertoires with anomalous nucleotide sharing. TCRdb provides this immuneACCESS table in a form limited to in-frame rearrangements. Some clones are lacking; in checked studies, under half of them reflect an unresolved V gene, and why the rest are absent is not known. V and J calls and clone size follow that table, whereas D and trimming were derived from the DNA. The sample table shows tens of thousands of clones, and approximately 71% are seen once. The ten top clones hold more than 20% of the sample.

The sample comprised PBMCs. This receptor was identified in a middle-aged man in good health and CMV-seropositive. The chain uses TRBV28 and TRBJ2-1; TRBD2 matches 14 bases in the middle. The CDR3 loop reads CASSSTGTSGSRNEQFF. The bases read TGTGCCAGCAGTTCCACCGGGACTAGCGGGAGTCGGAATGAGCAGTTCTTC.